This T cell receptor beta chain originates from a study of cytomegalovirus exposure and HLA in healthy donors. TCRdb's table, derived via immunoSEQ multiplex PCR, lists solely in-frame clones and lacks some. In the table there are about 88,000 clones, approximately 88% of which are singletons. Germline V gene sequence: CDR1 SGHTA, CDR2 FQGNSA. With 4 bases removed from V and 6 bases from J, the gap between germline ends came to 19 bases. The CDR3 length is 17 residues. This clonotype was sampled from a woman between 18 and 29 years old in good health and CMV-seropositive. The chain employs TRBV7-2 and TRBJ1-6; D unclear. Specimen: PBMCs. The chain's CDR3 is CASSSSAAWGGNSPLHF. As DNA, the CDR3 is TGTGCCAGCAGCTCCTCCGCGGCCTGGGGAGGTAATTCACCCCTCCACTTT.